This T cell receptor beta chain emerged from a study of long-term antiretroviral therapy in people with HIV. General study points: It was observed that HIV repertoires exhibited narrower CDR3 length ranges than controls. Repertoire composition at all time points was dominated by clones that had expanded before ART.

As to this clone: The antigen is undetermined.

Going into DNA extraction, samples held roughly 0.9-11 million cryopreserved PBMC. Germline CDR1 SQVTM, CDR2 ANQGSEA. The CDR3 loop spans 15 amino acids. V lost 4 bases and J lost 6, with 21 bases in between. Runs used v3.0 of the immunoSEQ assay and were done at survey level. TCRdb's table, derived via immunoSEQ multiplex PCR, lists solely in-frame clones and lacks some. The data show approximately 30,000 clones, 70% to 90% seen once. V and J are TRBV29-1 and TRBJ1-2, with D possibly TRBD1 on 5 matching bases. The clonotype comes from a woman in her 30s with HIV. The sequencing used unsorted PBMCs, collected 0.8 years after starting antiretroviral therapy. The CDR3 loop reads CSVAAFGDEVNGYTF. The CDR3 DNA reads TGCAGCGTTGCAGCGTTCGGGGACGAGGTGAATGGCTACACCTTC.